Here is one T cell receptor beta chain with its context. Its antigen is not yet known. No per-base quality is available; no much larger clone lies one base away. The CDR3, from cysteine to phenylalanine, totals 14 residues. Of all the DNA, just the CDR3 is kept, 42 bases in frame from base 1. For CDR1 and CDR2, the germline V gene lists KGHSH and LQKENI. V is cut by 4 bases and J by 4 bases, and the space between the germline ends is 8 bases. The entry originates in a study of HIV-infected patients and healthy controls (dated by TCRdb to the mid-2010s). The library relied on 5' RACE. The sample was run on an Illumina MiSeq. The raw public reads went through TCRdb reprocessing: fastp at Q25, MiXCR clone calling, in-frame beta chains kept. Each CDR3 protein appears once, grouped with its most common genes and DNA. This sample gives almost 65,000 distinct CDR3 sequences in total; approximately 21% of them show up just once. The ten largest clones add up to approximately 1.5% of the sample.

The chain was built from TRBV18 and TRBJ2-6; no D gene call is confident. Sequences were obtained from CD4+ T cells from blood. This receptor was obtained from a human donor in good health. The DNA is as follows: TGTGCCAGCTCACTAGAGGCGGGGGCCAACGTCCTGACTTTC. This is translated as CASSLEAGANVLTF.